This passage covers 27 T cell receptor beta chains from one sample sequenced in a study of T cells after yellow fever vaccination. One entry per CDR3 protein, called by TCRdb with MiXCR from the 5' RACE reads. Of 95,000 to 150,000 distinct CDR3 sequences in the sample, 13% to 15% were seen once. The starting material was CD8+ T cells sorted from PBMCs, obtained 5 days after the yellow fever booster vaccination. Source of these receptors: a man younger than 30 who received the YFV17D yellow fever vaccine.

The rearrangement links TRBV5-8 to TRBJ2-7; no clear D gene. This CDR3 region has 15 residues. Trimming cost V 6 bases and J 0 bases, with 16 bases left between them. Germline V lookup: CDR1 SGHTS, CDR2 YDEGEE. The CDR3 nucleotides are TGTGCCAGCATCAAACTCAGAGCTTCCTCCTACGAGCAGTACTTC. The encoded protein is CASIKLRASSYEQYF.

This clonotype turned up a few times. Here the CDR3 reads CASTPGTGELFF. The CDR3 coding sequence is TGTGCCAGCACCCCGGGCACCGGGGAGCTGTTTTTT. The gene calls are TRBV7-9 and TRBJ2-2, with no clear D. V was shortened by 7 bases and J by 4 bases, with 7 bases between the two germline ends. The CDR3 sequence is 12 residues long. The germline gives CDR1 SEHNR, CDR2 FQNEAQ (reference sequence).

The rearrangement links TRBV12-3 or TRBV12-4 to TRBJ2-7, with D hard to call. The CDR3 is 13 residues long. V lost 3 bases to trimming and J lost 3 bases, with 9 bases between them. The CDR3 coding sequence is TGTGCCAGCAGTTTTGTTGATAGCTACGAGCAGTACTTC. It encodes CASSFVDSYEQYF.

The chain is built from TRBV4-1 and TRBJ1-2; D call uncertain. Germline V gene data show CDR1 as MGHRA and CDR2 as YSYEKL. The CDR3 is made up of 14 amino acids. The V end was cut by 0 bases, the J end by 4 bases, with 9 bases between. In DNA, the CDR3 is TGCGCCAGCAGCCAAGATCCCAGTTCCTATGGCTACACCTTC. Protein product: CASSQDPSSYGYTF.

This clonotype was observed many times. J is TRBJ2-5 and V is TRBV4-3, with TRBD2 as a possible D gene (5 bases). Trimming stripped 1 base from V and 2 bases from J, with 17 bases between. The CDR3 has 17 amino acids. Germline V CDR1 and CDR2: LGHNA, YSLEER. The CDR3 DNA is TGCGCCAGCAGCCAAGGCCCGGGGAAAGTGTCTCAAGAGACCCAGTACTTC. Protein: CASSQGPGKVSQETQYF.

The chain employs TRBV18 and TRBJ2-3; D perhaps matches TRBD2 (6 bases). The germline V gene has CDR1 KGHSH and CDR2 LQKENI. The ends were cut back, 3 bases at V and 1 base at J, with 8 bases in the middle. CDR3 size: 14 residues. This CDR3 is CASSPPGGTDTQYF. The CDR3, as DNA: TGTGCCAGCTCACCGCCGGGGGGCACAGATACGCAGTATTTT.

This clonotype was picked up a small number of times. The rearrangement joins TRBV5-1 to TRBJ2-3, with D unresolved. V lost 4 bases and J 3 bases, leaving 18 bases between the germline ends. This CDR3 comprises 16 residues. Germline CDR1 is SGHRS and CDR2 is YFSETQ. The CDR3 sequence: CASSLRTFVGTDTQYF. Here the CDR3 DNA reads TGCGCCAGCAGCCTCCGGACCTTTGTGGGGACAGATACGCAGTATTTT.

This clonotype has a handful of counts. The CDR3 bases are TGTGCCAGCAGCCAAGACTGGGACAGGGCCCACGAGCAGTACTTC. This codes for CASSQDWDRAHEQYF. The V call is TRBV16, the J call TRBJ2-7, with TRBD1 identical over 9 bases. V was pared by 2 bases and J by 5 bases, with 7 bases of the junction left unmatched. CDR3 size: 15 residues. The germline V gene encodes CDR1 KGHSY and CDR2 FQNENV.

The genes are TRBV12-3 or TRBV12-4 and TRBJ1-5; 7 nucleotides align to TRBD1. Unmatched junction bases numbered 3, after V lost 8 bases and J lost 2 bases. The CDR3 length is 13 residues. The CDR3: CASCTGGNQPQHF. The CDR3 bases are TGTGCCAGCTGTACAGGGGGCAATCAGCCCCAGCATTTT.

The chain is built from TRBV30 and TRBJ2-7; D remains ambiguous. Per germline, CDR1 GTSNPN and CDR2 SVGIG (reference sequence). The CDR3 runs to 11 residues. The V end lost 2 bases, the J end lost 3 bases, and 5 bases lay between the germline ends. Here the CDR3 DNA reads TGTGCCTGGAGTCCTGGCTACGAGCAGTACTTC. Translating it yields CAWSPGYEQYF.

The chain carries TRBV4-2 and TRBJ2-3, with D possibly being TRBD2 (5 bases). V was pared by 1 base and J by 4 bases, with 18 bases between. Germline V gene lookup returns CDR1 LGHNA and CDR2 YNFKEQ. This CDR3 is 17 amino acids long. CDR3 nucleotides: TGTGCCAGCAGCCAAGTGTTGGGGATGGACTTGGCAGATACGCAGTATTTT. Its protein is CASSQVLGMDLADTQYF.

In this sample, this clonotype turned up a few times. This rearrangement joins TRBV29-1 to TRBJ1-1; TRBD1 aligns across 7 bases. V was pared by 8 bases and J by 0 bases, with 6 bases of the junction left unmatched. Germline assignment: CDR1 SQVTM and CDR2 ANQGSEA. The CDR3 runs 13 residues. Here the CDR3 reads CSTGTALNTEAFF. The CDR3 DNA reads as TGCAGCACCGGGACAGCCTTGAACACTGAAGCTTTCTTT.

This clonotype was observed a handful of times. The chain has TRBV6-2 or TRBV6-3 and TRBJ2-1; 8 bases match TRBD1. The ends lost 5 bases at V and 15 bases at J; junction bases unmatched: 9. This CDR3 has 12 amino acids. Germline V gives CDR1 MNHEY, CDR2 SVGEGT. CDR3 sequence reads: CASSETRGRPFF. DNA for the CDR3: TGTGCCAGCAGTGAAACCAGGGGGCGTCCGTTCTTC.

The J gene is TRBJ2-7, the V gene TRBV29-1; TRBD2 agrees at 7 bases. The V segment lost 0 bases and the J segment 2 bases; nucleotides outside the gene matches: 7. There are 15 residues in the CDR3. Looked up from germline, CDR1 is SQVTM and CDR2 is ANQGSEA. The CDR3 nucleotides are TGCAGCGTTGAAGAGGGGCGGGGGTACCCCTACGAGCAGTACTTC. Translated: CSVEEGRGYPYEQYF.

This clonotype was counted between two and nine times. The CDR3 DNA sequence: TGCAGCGCCTTATCGGCGGGGAATCACTATGGCTACACCTTC. This sequence encodes CSALSAGNHYGYTF. The V and J genes are TRBV29-1 and TRBJ1-2, with D uncertain. Per the germline V gene, CDR1 is SQVTM and CDR2 is ANQGSEA. V was pared by 7 bases and J by 3 bases, with 18 bases between. The CDR3 extends over 14 amino acids. Full variable domain (rest looked up from reference TRBV29-1 and TRBJ1-2): SAVISQKPSRDICQRGTSLTIQCQVDSQVTMMFWYRQQPGQSLTLIATANQGSEATYESGFVIDKFPISRPNLTFSTLTVSNMSPEDSSIYLCSALSAGNHYGYTFGSGTRLTVV.

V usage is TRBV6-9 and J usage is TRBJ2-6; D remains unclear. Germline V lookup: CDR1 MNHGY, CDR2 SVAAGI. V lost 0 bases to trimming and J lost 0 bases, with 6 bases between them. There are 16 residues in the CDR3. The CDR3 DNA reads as TGTGCCAGCAGTTATTCATCGGGCTCTGGGGCCAACGTCCTGACTTTC. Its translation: CASSYSSGSGANVLTF.

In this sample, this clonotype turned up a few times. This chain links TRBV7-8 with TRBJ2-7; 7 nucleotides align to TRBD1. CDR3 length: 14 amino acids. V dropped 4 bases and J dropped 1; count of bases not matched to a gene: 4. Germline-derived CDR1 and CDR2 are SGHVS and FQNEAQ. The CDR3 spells CASSYVDRSYEQYV. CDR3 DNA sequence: TGTGCCAGCAGCTACGTGGACAGGTCCTACGAGCAGTACGTC.

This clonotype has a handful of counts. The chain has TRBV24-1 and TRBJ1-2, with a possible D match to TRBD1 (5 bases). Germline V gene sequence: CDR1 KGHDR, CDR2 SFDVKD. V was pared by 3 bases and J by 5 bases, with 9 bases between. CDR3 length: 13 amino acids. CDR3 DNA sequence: TGTGCCACCAGTGATCCGACAGTGTATGGCTACACCTTC. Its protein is CATSDPTVYGYTF.

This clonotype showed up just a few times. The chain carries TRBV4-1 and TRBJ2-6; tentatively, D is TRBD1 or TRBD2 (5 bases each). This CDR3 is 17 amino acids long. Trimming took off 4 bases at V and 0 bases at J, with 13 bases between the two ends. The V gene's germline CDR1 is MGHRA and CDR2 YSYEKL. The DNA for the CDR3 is TGCGCCAGCAGCCGCCTTGGGACCGCCTCTGGGGCCAACGTCCTGACTTTC. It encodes CASSRLGTASGANVLTF.

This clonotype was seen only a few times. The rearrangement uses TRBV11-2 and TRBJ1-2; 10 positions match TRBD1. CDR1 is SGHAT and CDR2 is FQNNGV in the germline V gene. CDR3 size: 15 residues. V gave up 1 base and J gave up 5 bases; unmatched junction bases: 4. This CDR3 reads CASSLAGQGRYGYTF. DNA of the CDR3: TGTGCCAGCAGCTTAGCGGGACAGGGGAGATATGGCTACACCTTC.

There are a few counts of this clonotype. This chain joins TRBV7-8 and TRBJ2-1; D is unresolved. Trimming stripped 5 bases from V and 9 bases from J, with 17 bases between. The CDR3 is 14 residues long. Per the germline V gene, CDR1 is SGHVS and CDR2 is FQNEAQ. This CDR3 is CASSLTPGFGEQFF. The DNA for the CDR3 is TGTGCCAGCAGCCTTACCCCCGGTTTCGGTGAGCAGTTCTTC.

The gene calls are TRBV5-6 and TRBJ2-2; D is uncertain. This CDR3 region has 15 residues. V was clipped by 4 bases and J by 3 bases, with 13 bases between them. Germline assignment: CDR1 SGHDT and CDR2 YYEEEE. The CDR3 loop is CASSPMTRYTGELFF. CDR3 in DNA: TGTGCCAGCAGCCCTATGACACGATACACCGGGGAGCTGTTTTTT.

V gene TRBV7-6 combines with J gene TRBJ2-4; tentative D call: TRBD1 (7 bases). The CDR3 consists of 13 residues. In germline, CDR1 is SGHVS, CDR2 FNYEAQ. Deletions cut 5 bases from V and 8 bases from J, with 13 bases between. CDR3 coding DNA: TGTGCCAGCAGCCCAGTCAGGGGGGACATTCAGTACTTC. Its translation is CASSPVRGDIQYF.

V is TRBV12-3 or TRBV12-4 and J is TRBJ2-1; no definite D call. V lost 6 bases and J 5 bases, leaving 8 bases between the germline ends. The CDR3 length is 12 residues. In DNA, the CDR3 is TGTGCCAGCAGAGGGTTACACAATGAGCAGTTCTTC. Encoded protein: CASRGLHNEQFF.

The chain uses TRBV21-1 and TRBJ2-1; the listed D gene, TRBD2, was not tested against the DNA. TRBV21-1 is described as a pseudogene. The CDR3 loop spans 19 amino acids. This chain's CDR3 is CASSNNPGSLAGGLYEQFF. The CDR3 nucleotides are TGTGCCAGCAGCAATAATCCCGGGTCCCTAGCGGGGGGGCTATATGAGCAGTTCTTC.

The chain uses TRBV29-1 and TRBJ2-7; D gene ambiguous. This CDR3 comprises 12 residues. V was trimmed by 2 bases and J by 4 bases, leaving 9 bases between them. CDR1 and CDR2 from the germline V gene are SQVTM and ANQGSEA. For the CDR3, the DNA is TGCAGCGTTGAAATGGGAACATACGAGCAGTACTTC. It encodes CSVEMGTYEQYF.

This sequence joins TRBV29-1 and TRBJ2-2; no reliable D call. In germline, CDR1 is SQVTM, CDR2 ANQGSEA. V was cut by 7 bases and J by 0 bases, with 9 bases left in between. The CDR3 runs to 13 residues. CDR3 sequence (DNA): TGCAGCGCCCAGGACGCGAACACCGGGGAGCTGTTTTTT. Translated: CSAQDANTGELFF.